The sequence of this T cell receptor beta chain was determined in a study of PD-L1 blockade in urothelial cancer. This clone was found once. Described time point: pretreatment peripheral blood. Measured with immunoSEQ multiplex PCR; TCRdb has only the in-frame clones, and not every one. The table includes 50,000 to 65,000 clones, 65% to 90% detected once. CDR1 LNHDA and CDR2 SQIVND come from the germline V gene (reference sequence). The length of the CDR3 is 18 residues. Losses at the gene ends were 3 bases for V and 3 bases for J; bases not matched to a gene: 15. The sequencing used PBMCs, collected around atezolizumab (anti-PD-L1) treatment. The source is a man in his 70s with urothelial cancer. The chain recombines TRBV19 with TRBJ2-3, with TRBD2 identical over 7 bases. CDR3 coding DNA: TGTGCCAGTAGTATTTGGGCTAGCGGCCGTTCGGGGACAGATACGCAGTATTTT. Amino acids: CASSIWASGRSGTDTQYF.